The present TCR beta chain was sequenced within a study of cytotoxic CD8 clonotypes in ibrutinib-treated CLL (dated by TCRdb to about 2021). Study-wide context: The cohort had about a dozen relapsed/refractory and approximately 14 treatment-naive patients; roughly 17 were IGHV unmutated. Partial responses were observed in about 24 patients and complete responses in 2; after a median follow-up of 68 months, remission was maintained in 15 or so patients and progression was observed in some twelve. Response samples were obtained after a median of around 11 months of treatment, with a range of roughly 6 to 40 months. An average of around 260,000 productive templates and 94,082 productive rearrangements was obtained per sample. Of the approximately 86 people in the trial, 26 had longitudinal samples available. Cryopreserved peripheral blood mononuclear cells were collected before treatment, at response, and at either disease progression or sustained remission. Every remission and progressive disease sample was obtained while ibrutinib was still being received by the patients. What the research found in general, with its limitations: Public clonotypes were rare and either shrank or stayed stable during treatment, and the rise in clonality at ibrutinib response reflected expansion of private clonotypes. Baseline clonality was found to be higher than that of age-matched healthy donors and was strongly correlated with circulating CD8+ T-cell counts. Sampling times were not matched between patients in sustained remission and patients whose disease was progressing, and lymph node repertoires were not examined. At ibrutinib response clonality went up, during sustained remission it held steady, and at progression it dropped back toward baseline.

The CDR3 runs 16 amino acids, cysteine and phenylalanine included. Only CDR3 DNA is held: 48 bases, read in frame from base 1. The germline ends are 16 bases apart after V is trimmed by 0 bases and J by 5 bases. The germline V gene supplies CDR1 MNHEY and CDR2 SVGAGI. The time point label corresponds to: about a year on ibrutinib. Around 2 micrograms of genomic DNA were extracted from cryopreserved PBMCs for TCR beta library preparation. Longitudinal blood samples from CLL patients receiving ibrutinib monotherapy were subjected to high-throughput TCR beta sequencing. Patients were enrolled in a phase 2 open-label single-center ibrutinib monotherapy trial. Note on this clone: Its specific antigen is unknown. No per-base quality is available; no much larger clone lies one base away.

A MiSeq instrument was used for deep resolution sequencing, which targeted depths ranging from 1 in 1 million up to 1 in 200,000 T cells, with coverage averaging 10x for each clonotype. TCR beta libraries were generated with the immunoSEQ hsTCRB Kit. As for the authors' bioinformatics: Data were analyzed with ImmunoSEQ Data Assistant and ImmunoSEQ Analyzer, with V, D and J genes assigned per IMGT definitions. Clonality, which ranges from 0 to 1, was calculated by subtracting the normalized Shannon entropy of productive rearrangement frequencies from one. Public clonotype analysis was restricted to overrepresented clonotypes comprising at least 0.05% of each patient's repertoire. Some 14 age-matched healthy donor repertoires from immuneACCESS served as clonality controls. What TCRdb holds here is the immuneACCESS table cut down to in-frame rearrangements. Part of the clones is not present; checked against another copy, under half of the missing clones reflect an unresolved V gene, and the others are unexplained. The V and J calls and clone size are taken from that table; D and trimming were inferred from the DNA. Here the sample has about 160,000 clones; around 84% occur a single time. The ten largest make up roughly 2% of the sample.

The sequencing here drew on PBMCs, taken after 12 months of ibrutinib treatment. The chain couples TRBV6-5 to TRBJ1-2; TRBD1 could be the D gene, as 5 bases match. This TCR was recovered from a human donor with chronic lymphocytic leukemia. The CDR3 loop reads CASSYSRWGLGYGYTF. The bases are TGTGCCAGCAGTTACTCGCGCTGGGGGTTAGGGTATGGCTACACCTTC.